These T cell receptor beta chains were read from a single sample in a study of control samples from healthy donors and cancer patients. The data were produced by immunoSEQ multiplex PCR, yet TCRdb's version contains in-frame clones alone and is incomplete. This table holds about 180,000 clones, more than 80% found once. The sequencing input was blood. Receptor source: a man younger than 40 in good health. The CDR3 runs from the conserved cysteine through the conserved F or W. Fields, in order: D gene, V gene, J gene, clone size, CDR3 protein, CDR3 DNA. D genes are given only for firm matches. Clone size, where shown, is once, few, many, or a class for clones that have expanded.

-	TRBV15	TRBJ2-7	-	CATSRESGSYEQYF	TGTGCCACCAGCAGAGAGAGCGGCTCCTACGAGCAGTACTTC
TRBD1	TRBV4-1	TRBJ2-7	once	CASSQGTGKDYEQYF	TGCGCCAGCAGCCAAGGGACAGGGAAAGACTACGAGCAGTACTTC
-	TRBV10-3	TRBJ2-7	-	CAISEFRDEQYF	TGTGCCATCAGTGAGTTTAGGGACGAGCAGTACTTC
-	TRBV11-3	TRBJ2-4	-	CASNLRGVAKNIQYF	TGTGCCAGCAACCTCAGGGGCGTCGCCAAAAACATTCAGTACTTC
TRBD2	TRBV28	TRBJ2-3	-	CASSPTSVADTQYF	TGTGCCAGCAGCCCAACTAGCGTTGCAGATACGCAGTATTTT
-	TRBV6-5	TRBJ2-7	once	CASRVGRGSYEQYF	TGTGCCAGCAGAGTAGGGCGGGGCTCCTACGAGCAGTACTTC
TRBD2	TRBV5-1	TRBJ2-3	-	CASSGSKRGLSTDTQYF	TGCGCCAGCAGCGGCTCCAAGCGGGGCCTAAGCACAGATACGCAGTATTTT
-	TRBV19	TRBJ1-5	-	CASRQIDQPQHF	TGTGCCAGCCGACAGATCGATCAGCCCCAGCATTTT
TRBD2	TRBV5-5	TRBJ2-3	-	CASSLLAGGSTDTQYF	TGTGCCAGCAGCTTGTTAGCGGGGGGCTCGACAGATACGCAGTATTTT
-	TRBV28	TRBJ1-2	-	CATNTIGSPKMSYTF	TGTGCCACCAACACAATCGGATCGCCAAAAATGAGCTACACCTTC
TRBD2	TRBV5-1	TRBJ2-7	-	CASSLTGTRISEQYF	TGCGCCAGCAGCCTAACCGGGACTAGGATTTCCGAGCAGTACTTC
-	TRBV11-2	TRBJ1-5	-	CASSLDRNQPQHF	TGTGCCAGCAGCTTAGACCGTAATCAGCCCCAGCATTTT
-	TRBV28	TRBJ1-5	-	CASSRPPQVRSNQPQHF	TGTGCCAGCAGCCGCCCCCCACAGGTCCGAAGCAATCAGCCCCAGCATTTT
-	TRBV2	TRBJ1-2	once	CASSPSGATIYGYTF	TGTGCCAGCAGTCCGTCGGGGGCCACCATCTATGGCTACACCTTC
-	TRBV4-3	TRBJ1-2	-	CASSSTRGAPSGYTF	TGCGCCAGCAGCTCCACCCGGGGGGCCCCAAGTGGCTACACCTTC
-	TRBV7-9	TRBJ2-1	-	CASSLEYEQFF	TGTGCCAGCAGCTTAGAGTATGAGCAGTTCTTC
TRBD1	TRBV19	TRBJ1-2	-	CASIPGQGFGYTF	TGTGCCAGTATCCCGGGACAGGGTTTCGGCTACACCTTC
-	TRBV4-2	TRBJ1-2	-	CASSQNDRYGYTF	TGTGCCAGCAGCCAAAATGACCGCTATGGCTACACCTTC
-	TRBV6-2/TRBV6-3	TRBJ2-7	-	CASSYGGSGEQYF	TGTGCCAGCAGTTACGGGGGATCCGGCGAGCAGTACTTC
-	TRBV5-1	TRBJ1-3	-	CASSLETSGNTIYF	TGCGCCAGCAGCTTGGAGACCTCTGGAAACACCATATATTTT
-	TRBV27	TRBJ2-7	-	CASWGVRSSYEQYF	TGTGCCAGCTGGGGGGTGAGGAGCTCCTACGAGCAGTACTTC
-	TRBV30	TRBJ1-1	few	CAWKGAFF	TGTGCCTGGAAAGGAGCTTTCTTT
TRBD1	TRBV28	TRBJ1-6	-	CASSFSGGPLHF	TGTGCCAGCAGTTTTTCAGGGGGACCCCTCCACTTT
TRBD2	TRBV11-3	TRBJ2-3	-	CASSHGTSGDTQYF	TGTGCCAGCAGCCACGGGACTAGCGGGGATACGCAGTATTTT
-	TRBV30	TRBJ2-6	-	CAWGSGVGANVLTF	TGTGCCTGGGGATCAGGGGTTGGGGCCAACGTCCTGACTTTC
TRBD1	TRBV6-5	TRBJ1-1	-	CASKRGQGTEAFF	TGTGCCAGCAAAAGGGGACAGGGCACTGAAGCTTTCTTT
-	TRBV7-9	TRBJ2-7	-	CASSSNAVSGYEQYF	TGTGCCAGCAGCTCGAATGCAGTGTCGGGCTACGAGCAGTACTTC
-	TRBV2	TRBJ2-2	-	CASSEQLPTGELFF	TGTGCCAGCAGTGAACAGCTACCCACCGGGGAGCTGTTTTTT
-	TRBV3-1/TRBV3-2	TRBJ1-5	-	CASSPDPGIQPQHF	TGTGCCAGCAGCCCAGACCCGGGAATTCAGCCCCAGCATTTT
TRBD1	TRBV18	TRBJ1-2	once	CASSPRDRAIRGYTF	TGTGCCAGCTCACCAAGGGACAGGGCAATTAGGGGCTACACCTTC
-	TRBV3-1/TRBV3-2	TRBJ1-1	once	CASSQGRSEAFF	TGTGCCAGCAGCCAAGGAAGGTCTGAAGCTTTCTTT
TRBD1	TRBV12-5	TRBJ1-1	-	CASGLPAGGTEAFF	TGTGCTAGTGGTCTCCCGGCAGGGGGAACTGAAGCTTTCTTT
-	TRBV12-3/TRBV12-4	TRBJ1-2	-	CASSFSPYGYTF	TGTGCCAGCAGTTTCAGCCCGTATGGCTACACCTTC
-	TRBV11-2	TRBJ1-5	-	CASSSTTDSNQPQHF	TGTGCCAGCAGCTCGACGACGGATAGCAATCAGCCCCAGCATTTT
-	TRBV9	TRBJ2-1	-	CASSVDGWRGNEQFF	TGTGCCAGCAGCGTAGATGGTTGGAGGGGCAATGAGCAGTTCTTC
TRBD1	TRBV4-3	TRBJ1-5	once	CASSQDRGNQPQHF	TGCGCCAGCAGCCAAGACAGGGGGAATCAGCCCCAGCATTTT
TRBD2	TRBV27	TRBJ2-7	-	CASSSPRTSPYEQYF	TGTGCCAGCAGTTCTCCACGGACTAGCCCCTACGAGCAGTACTTC
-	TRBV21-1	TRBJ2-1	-	CASSKEDKGWREYNEQFF	TGTGCCAGCAGCAAAGAAGATAAGGGCTGGAGGGAATACAATGAGCAGTTCTTC
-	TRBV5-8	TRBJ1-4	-	CASNAGMVREKLFF	TGTGCCAGCAACGCGGGGATGGTGCGTGAAAAACTGTTTTTT
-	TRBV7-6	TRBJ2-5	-	CASSLSETQYF	TGTGCCAGCAGCTTATCGGAGACCCAGTACTTC
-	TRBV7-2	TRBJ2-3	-	CASSLVGAASTDTQYF	TGTGCCAGCAGCTTGGTGGGGGCTGCTAGCACAGATACGCAGTATTTT
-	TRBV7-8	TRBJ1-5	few	CASSSSFGNQPQHF	TGTGCCAGCAGCTCCTCCTTTGGCAATCAGCCCCAGCATTTT